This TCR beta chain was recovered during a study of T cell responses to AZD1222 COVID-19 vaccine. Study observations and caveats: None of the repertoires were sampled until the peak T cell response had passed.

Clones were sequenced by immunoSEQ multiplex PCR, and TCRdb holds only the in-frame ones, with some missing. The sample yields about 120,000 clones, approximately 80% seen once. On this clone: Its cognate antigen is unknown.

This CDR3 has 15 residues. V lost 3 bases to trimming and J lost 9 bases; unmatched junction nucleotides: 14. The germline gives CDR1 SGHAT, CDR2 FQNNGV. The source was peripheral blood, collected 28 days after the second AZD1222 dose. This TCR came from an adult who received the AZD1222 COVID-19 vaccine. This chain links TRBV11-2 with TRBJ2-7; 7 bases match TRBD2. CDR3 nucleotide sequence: TGTGCCAGCAGCTTGAGCGGGGCTCCGTACGTTGTGCAGTACTTC. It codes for CASSLSGAPYVVQYF.